The 13 T cell receptor beta chains in this list originate from one sample, sequenced in a study of blood T cell repertoires in COVID-19. Repertoires were generated with immunoSEQ multiplex PCR, while TCRdb's copy carries only in-frame clones and drops some. The repertoire includes some 250,000 clones, roughly 80% of them detected once, and 3.5% to 5% sits in the top ten. The sequenced sample consisted of peripheral blood. The source of these receptors is a man aged 60 to 69 with acute or convalescent COVID-19.

The V call is TRBV6-1, the J call TRBJ1-3; D gene unclear. The germline V gene encodes CDR1 MNHNS and CDR2 SASEGT. This CDR3 spans 14 amino acids. Deletions cut 3 bases from V and 4 bases from J, with 10 bases between. CDR3 DNA: TGTGCCAGCAGTGACCAGGTGCGCGGAAACACCATATATTTT. It encodes CASSDQVRGNTIYF.

V and J are TRBV20-1 and TRBJ2-3; 8 bases map to TRBD2. This CDR3 spans 14 amino acids. The germline gives CDR1 DFQATT, CDR2 SNEGSKA (reference sequence). After removal of 3 bases from V and 3 bases from J, the junction contained 5 bases not matched to a gene. CDR3 in amino acids: CSASSSGSTDTQYF. For the CDR3, the DNA is TGCAGTGCTAGTTCCAGCGGGAGTACAGATACGCAGTATTTT.

The chain joins TRBV14 to TRBJ1-1, with unresolved D. The germline V gene encodes CDR1 SGHDN and CDR2 FVKESK. CDR3 length equals 14 residues. V lost 8 bases and J 1 base, leaving 14 bases between the germline ends. The CDR3 region is CASAHFKQNTEAFF. CDR3 nucleotides: TGTGCCAGCGCCCACTTTAAGCAGAACACTGAAGCTTTCTTT.

The chain combines TRBV28 with TRBJ2-1; 9 bases are shared with TRBD1. V lost 4 bases to trimming and J lost 3 bases; unmatched junction nucleotides: 7. The CDR3 is 16 residues long. Germline lookup yields CDR1 MDHEN and CDR2 SYDVKM. CDR3 DNA sequence: TGTGCCAGCAGTTCTACCGGGACAGGGATCTACAATGAGCAGTTCTTC. Its translation is CASSSTGTGIYNEQFF. Using reference TRBV28 and TRBJ2-1 for the parts outside the CDR3, the full variable domain is DVKVTQSSRYLVKRTGEKVFLECVQDMDHENMFWYRQDPGLGLRLIYFSYDVKMKEKGDIPEGYSVSREKKERFSLILESASTNQTSMYLCASSSTGTGIYNEQFFGPGTRLTVL.

The gene calls are TRBV6-4 and TRBJ2-7; the match to TRBD1 covers 8 bases. Per germline, CDR1 MRHNA and CDR2 SNTAGT. V shed 4 bases, J shed 4 bases, and the junction held 3 bases outside the gene matches. The CDR3 contains 13 residues. The CDR3 loop is CASSVNRGYEQYF. The DNA for the CDR3 is TGTGCCAGCAGTGTCAACAGGGGGTACGAGCAGTACTTC.

The chain employs TRBV3-1 (or the pseudogene TRBV3-2) and TRBJ2-7; TRBD1 agrees at 7 bases. The CDR3 has 16 residues. V lost 1 base, J lost 2 bases, and 8 bases stayed unmatched. The germline gives CDR1 LGHDT, CDR2 YNNKEL (reference sequence). The CDR3 DNA reads TGTGCCAGCAGCCAAGTGGCCCCGGGACAGACCTACGAGCAGTACTTC. Its protein is CASSQVAPGQTYEQYF.

The chain joins TRBV27 to TRBJ2-1; 12 positions agree with TRBD2. The CDR3 has 17 residues. With V trimmed by 5 bases and J by 0 bases, 5 bases remained unmatched. Germline V gene data show CDR1 as MNHEY and CDR2 as SMNVEV (reference sequence). This CDR3 is CASSLRTSGASYNEQFF. CDR3 nucleotides: TGTGCCAGCAGTCTCAGGACTAGCGGGGCCTCCTACAATGAGCAGTTCTTC.

J is TRBJ1-4 and V is TRBV11-2; TRBD1 matches 10 bases. The V and J ends lost 4 bases and 10 bases, in that order; junction bases with no gene match: 3. CDR1 is SGHAT and CDR2 is FQNNGV in the germline V gene. CDR3 length: 13 amino acids. The DNA of the CDR3 is TGTGCCAGCAGCTCCGGGACAGGGGCAAAACTGTTTTTT. Translating gives CASSSGTGAKLFF.

The chain joins TRBV3-1 (or the pseudogene TRBV3-2) to TRBJ2-1; D is unclear. V was shortened by 4 bases and J by 4 bases, with 5 bases between the two germline ends. Germline lookup yields CDR1 LGHDT and CDR2 YNNKEL (reference sequence). The CDR3 has 12 amino acids. CDR3 protein: CASSRTYNEQFF. For the CDR3, the DNA is TGTGCCAGCAGCCGCACATACAATGAGCAGTTCTTC.

The V and J genes are TRBV7-3 and TRBJ1-1; possibly TRBD1 for D (5 bases). Trimming stripped 6 bases from V and 0 bases from J, with 17 bases between. The germline CDR1 and CDR2 sequences are SGHTA and FQGTGA. The CDR3 extends over 16 amino acids. The CDR3 region has the DNA TGTGCCAGCAGTCCTTACCGGGGGGTATTGAACACTGAAGCTTTCTTT. Translation: CASSPYRGVLNTEAFF.

This chain joins TRBV3-1 (or the pseudogene TRBV3-2) and TRBJ1-6; no firm D call. The germline V and J ends were trimmed by 1 base and 3 bases, with 10 bases remaining between them. From germline, CDR1 is LGHDT and CDR2 YNNKEL (reference sequence). The CDR3 totals 16 residues. The CDR3 DNA is TGTGCCAGCAGCCAAGGAAGCGGGGTCTATAATTCACCCCTCCACTTT. Translation gives CASSQGSGVYNSPLHF.

The chain couples TRBV28 to TRBJ2-7, with 9 nucleotides matching TRBD1. With V trimmed by 6 bases and J by 5 bases, 5 bases remained unmatched. The CDR3 is 13 residues long. CDR1 MDHEN and CDR2 SYDVKM come from the germline V gene. The CDR3 is CASRTGGRDEQYF. The CDR3 region has the DNA TGTGCCAGCAGGACAGGGGGTAGGGACGAGCAGTACTTC.

The V and J genes are TRBV7-3 and TRBJ1-1; D may be TRBD1 (5 bases). Trimming cost V 2 bases and J 5 bases, with 15 bases left between them. This CDR3 comprises 15 residues. Germline CDR1 SGHTA, CDR2 FQGTGA. This chain's CDR3 is CASSLGGAGGTEAFF. The DNA for the CDR3 is TGTGCCAGCAGCTTAGGAGGGGCCGGAGGGACTGAAGCTTTCTTT.